A single sample is the source of the 3 T cell receptor beta chains below, sequenced in a study of T cell changes during pregnancy in multiple sclerosis. Using immunoSEQ multiplex PCR, the repertoire was profiled, and TCRdb retains in-frame clones only, with some absent. The sample comprises 30,000 to 45,000 clones, about 92% of which are singletons, and 0.41% rests with the top ten. The starting material was CD4+ T cells from peripheral blood mononuclear cells, obtained in the first trimester of pregnancy. These receptors all come from a female donor with multiple sclerosis, enrolled in a pregnancy study.

The rearrangement uses TRBV7-9 and TRBJ1-1; D gene ambiguous. The V and J ends lost 3 bases and 1 base respectively, with 6 bases between them. Per the germline V gene, CDR1 is SEHNR and CDR2 is FQNEAQ (reference sequence). The CDR3 runs to 13 residues. The CDR3 region is CASSLRQNTEAFF. As DNA, the CDR3 is TGTGCCAGCAGCTTGAGACAGAACACTGAAGCTTTCTTT.

The chain is built from TRBV7-3 and TRBJ2-3; maybe TRBD1 (5 bases). Germline lookup yields CDR1 SGHTA and CDR2 FQGTGA. With 6 bases removed from V and 0 bases from J, the gap between germline ends came to 10 bases. The CDR3 runs to 14 residues. CDR3 nucleotide sequence: TGTGCCAGCAGTAAAGGGGCGAGCACAGATACGCAGTATTTT. The encoded protein is CASSKGASTDTQYF.

The chain joins TRBV5-1 to TRBJ2-3; 9 positions agree with TRBD2. The CDR3 totals 15 residues. Per germline, CDR1 SGHRS and CDR2 YFSETQ. V gave up 6 bases and J gave up 0 bases; unmatched junction bases: 5. The CDR3 nucleotides read TGCGCCAGCACCGTGACTAGCGGAAGCACAGATACGCAGTATTTT. It yields the protein CASTVTSGSTDTQYF.